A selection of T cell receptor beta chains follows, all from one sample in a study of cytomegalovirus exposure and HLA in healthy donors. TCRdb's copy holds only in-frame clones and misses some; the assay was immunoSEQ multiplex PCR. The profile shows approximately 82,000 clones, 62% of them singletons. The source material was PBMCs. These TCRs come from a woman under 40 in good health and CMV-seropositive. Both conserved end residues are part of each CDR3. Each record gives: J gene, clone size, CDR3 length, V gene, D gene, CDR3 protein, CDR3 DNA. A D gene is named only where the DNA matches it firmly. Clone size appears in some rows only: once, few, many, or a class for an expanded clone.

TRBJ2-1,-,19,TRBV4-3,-,CASSQDNPTGRWVYNEQFF,TGCGCCAGCAGCCAAGACAATCCGACAGGGAGGTGGGTGTACAATGAGCAGTTCTTC
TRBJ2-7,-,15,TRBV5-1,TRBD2,CASSLSGGRGSEQYF,TGCGCCAGCAGCTTGTCGGGGGGGCGAGGAAGCGAGCAGTACTTC
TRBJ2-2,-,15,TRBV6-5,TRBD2,CASRPGLGMTGELFF,TGTGCCAGCAGGCCGGGACTAGGAATGACCGGGGAGCTGTTTTTT
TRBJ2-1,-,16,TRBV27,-,CASSLLGSQASNEQFF,TGTGCCAGCAGCTTACTCGGCTCGCAGGCGTCGAATGAGCAGTTCTTC
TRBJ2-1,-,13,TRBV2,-,CASNRLGPVEQFF,TGTGCCAGCAATCGACTTGGCCCAGTTGAGCAGTTCTTC
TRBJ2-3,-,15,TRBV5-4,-,CAISFGAAGPDTQYF,TGTGCCATCAGCTTTGGCGCCGCGGGCCCAGATACGCAGTATTTT
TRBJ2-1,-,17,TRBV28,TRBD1,CASSLITGVSSYNEQFF,TGTGCCAGCAGTTTAATTACAGGGGTTTCCTCCTACAATGAGCAGTTCTTC
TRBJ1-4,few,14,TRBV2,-,CASRKTATNEKLFF,TGTGCCAGCAGGAAAACAGCAACTAATGAAAAACTGTTTTTT
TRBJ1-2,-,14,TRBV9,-,CASSEPRGGGGYTF,TGTGCCAGCAGCGAGCCTCGTGGGGGGGGAGGCTACACCTTC
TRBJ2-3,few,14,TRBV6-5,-,CASSGRTDTDTQYF,TGTGCCAGCAGTGGTCGGACAGACACAGATACGCAGTATTTT
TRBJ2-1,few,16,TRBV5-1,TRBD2,CASTIDGGWDNNEQFF,TGCGCCAGCACCATAGACGGGGGGTGGGATAACAATGAGCAGTTCTTC
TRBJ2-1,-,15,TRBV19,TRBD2,CASSITSGGQVEQFF,TGTGCCAGTAGTATAACTAGCGGGGGCCAGGTTGAGCAGTTCTTC
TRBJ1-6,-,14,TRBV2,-,CASRGMTGNSPLHF,TGTGCCAGCAGGGGGATGACAGGTAATTCACCCCTCCACTTT
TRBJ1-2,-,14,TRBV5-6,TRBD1,CASSRRQGLFGYTF,TGTGCCAGCAGCCGTCGACAGGGGCTTTTTGGCTACACCTTC
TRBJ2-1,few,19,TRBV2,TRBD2,CASSEGAAGGLSSYNEQFF,TGTGCCAGCAGTGAAGGTGCAGCGGGGGGGCTTAGTTCCTACAATGAGCAGTTCTTC
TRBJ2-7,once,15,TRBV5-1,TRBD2,CASSPGAAGGYEQYF,TGCGCCAGCAGCCCGGGCGCAGCGGGGGGCTACGAGCAGTACTTC
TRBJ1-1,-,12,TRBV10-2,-,CASRVRNTEAFF,TGCGCCAGCAGGGTCAGAAACACTGAAGCTTTCTTT
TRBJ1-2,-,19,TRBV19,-,CASSLARSPGTSANYGYTF,TGTGCCAGTAGTCTCGCCAGGTCCCCGGGGACATCTGCTAACTATGGCTACACCTTC
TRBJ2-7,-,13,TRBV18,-,CASSQTVSYEQYF,TGTGCCAGCTCACAGACAGTTTCCTACGAGCAGTACTTC
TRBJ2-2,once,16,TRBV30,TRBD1,CAWSAKDRGGTGELFF,TGTGCCTGGAGCGCAAAGGACAGGGGAGGGACCGGGGAGCTGTTTTTT
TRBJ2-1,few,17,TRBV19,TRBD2,CASSKKGLAGVYNEQFF,TGTGCCAGTAGTAAAAAGGGACTAGCGGGGGTCTACAATGAGCAGTTCTTC